This paragraph reports one T cell receptor (beta chain). The specificity of this receptor is unknown. Per-nucleotide qualities are absent, and no much larger clonotype sits a single base away. Looking up the germline V gene (reference sequence) yields CDR1 LNHDA and CDR2 SQIVND. V and J lose 5 bases and 8 bases, and a span of 15 bases separates them. Its CDR3 holds 13 amino acids, cysteine through phenylalanine. Of the read, only the CDR3 DNA is kept; its 39 bases are in frame from base 1. The sample belongs to a study of blood T cell repertoires in COVID-19 (dated by TCRdb to 2019 to 2021). In terms of the full investigation: Collaborator samples came from the United States, Italy and Spain and covered acute and convalescent phases of COVID-19. Subjects who had been exposed to COVID-19, were actively infected with it, or had recovered from it provided the deeply sampled blood TCRbeta repertoires that made up the dataset. The samples were drawn from the first 160 participants of the ongoing ImmuneRACE study and from under 1,500 subjects provided by 6 global collaborators. The repertoires were made available in a free public database intended to serve as a resource for research on the immune response to SARS-CoV-2. Sample metadata almost always included a de-identified subject ID, COVID-19 status, age in years and sex. Where available, HLA class I and class II types were taken from metadata supplied by the sample provider and were not determined by assay-based typing. The prospective study material was composed of cDNA or gDNA derived from T cells, B-cell-depleted T cells, or PBMCs. Overall results and qualifications from the work: The amount of clinical and demographic metadata varied by source and participant and was provided uncurated.

Collaborating institutions collected whole blood in K2EDTA tubes following their own protocols. For TCRbeta analysis, collaborators shipped samples in one of three forms: frozen whole blood, isolated PBMCs, or DNA extracted from either of those sample types. TCRbeta CDR3 regions were amplified from genomic DNA using the immunoSEQ Assay, a bias-controlled multiplex PCR. The source study handled its data this way. The number of nucleated cells in each sample was estimated from the amplification of reference gene primers within the assay. To quantify the absolute abundance of each unique TCRbeta CDR3 rearrangement, sequence reads were collapsed and filtered. For each sample, productive Simpson clonality was calculated as the square root of Simpson's diversity index across productive rearrangements. The clones in this table, taken by TCRdb from immuneACCESS, are in-frame only. Not every clone is retained; where verified, under half of the shortfall comes from an unresolved V gene, and the cause of the rest is unknown. V, J and clone size are taken as reported in that table, and D and trimming were inferred from the DNA itself. Counted in this sample were about 380,000 clones; 81% of them appeared once. Together, the top ten hold 1.1% of the sample.

This receptor was taken from a human donor with acute or convalescent COVID-19. The donor label of this sample is uncertain. Here the chain combines TRBV19 and TRBJ1-1; TRBD1 is a possible D gene, resting on 6 matching bases. Specimen: peripheral blood. The CDR3 region has the sequence CASSDQGLGEAFF. The DNA sequence is as follows: TGTGCCAGTAGTGACCAGGGGTTGGGGGAAGCTTTCTTT. Joined to the reference TRBV19 and TRBJ1-1 proteins, this CDR3 gives the full variable domain: DGGITQSPKYLFRKEGQNVTLSCEQNLNHDAMYWYRQDPGQGLRLIYYSQIVNDFQKGDIAEGYSVSREKKESFPLTVTSAQKNPTAFYLCASSDQGLGEAFFGQGTRLTVV.